The rows below give T cell receptor beta chains drawn from one sample of a study of T cell clonotyping in hematopoietic cell transplantation. Libraries were prepared by immunoSEQ multiplex PCR; TCRdb keeps only in-frame clonotypes and omits some of them. The sample lists under 8,000 clones, 86% occurring once. This specimen was peripheral blood mononuclear cells, taken 180 days after allogeneic stem cell transplant. The receptors shown here come from a female patient between 50 and 60 years old who had an allogeneic stem cell transplant from an unrelated donor, so the T cells may come from the graft donor. Some clones in this sample may be carry-over from other donors' samples. Each CDR3 is given with its conserved first and last residue. A D gene is named only where the DNA matches it firmly. For some rows the clone size is stated as once, few or many, or as a class when expanded; others skip it.

DNA,CDR3,V,size,J,D
TGCGCCAGCAGCCAAGAAAGGACAGGGGTCTTAAGTGGAAACACCATATATTTT,CASSQERTGVLSGNTIYF,TRBV4-1,-,TRBJ1-3,TRBD1
TGTGCCAGCAGCCGGGGGGGATACCCCCTGAACACTGAAGCTTTCTTT,CASSRGGYPLNTEAFF,TRBV5-4,-,TRBJ1-1,-
TGTGCCACCGTGGGGGGCAATGAGCAGTTCTTC,CATVGGNEQFF,TRBV6-1,-,TRBJ2-1,-
TGTGCCAGCAGCCAACCGGGACTAGCGGGGGGTCTTAGCTCCTACGAGCAGTACTTC,CASSQPGLAGGLSSYEQYF,TRBV4-2,-,TRBJ2-7,TRBD2
TGTGCTAGCAGCTCTCGCCATCAAGTAACCTACGAGCAGTACTTC,CASSSRHQVTYEQYF,TRBV7-7,-,TRBJ2-7,-
TGTGCCAGCAGCTTTAGAGCGGGGAGCTCCTACAATGAGCAGTTCTTC,CASSFRAGSSYNEQFF,TRBV7-3,once,TRBJ2-1,TRBD2
TGCGCCAGCAGCTGGGAAGCGGGGGATACAGATACGCAGTATTTT,CASSWEAGDTDTQYF,TRBV5-1,-,TRBJ2-3,TRBD2
TGTGCCAGCAGTGTTCGGGGGGAGACTAATGAAAAACTGTTTTTT,CASSVRGETNEKLFF,TRBV25-1,-,TRBJ1-4,-
TGTGCCACCAGCAGGACTAGCGGGGGGTACAATGAGCAGTTCTTC,CATSRTSGGYNEQFF,TRBV15,once,TRBJ2-1,TRBD2
TGTGCCAGCAGTTCCCCGGGAGGGCCTGAAGCTTTCTTT,CASSSPGGPEAFF,TRBV6-6,-,TRBJ1-1,-
TGTGCCTGGAGCATAGCGGGGGGGCCGGGGCAAGAGACCCAGTACTTC,CAWSIAGGPGQETQYF,TRBV30,-,TRBJ2-5,TRBD2
TGTGCCAGCAGTGACACTAGCGGGGCTAGCACAGATACGCAGTATTTT,CASSDTSGASTDTQYF,TRBV25-1,-,TRBJ2-3,TRBD2
TGTGCCAGCAGCTTGGGCCAGGGTGCAACTAATGAAAAACTGTTTTTT,CASSLGQGATNEKLFF,TRBV5-5,-,TRBJ1-4,-
TGTGCCAGCAGCAAAGGGGGCTTCCGAGGGCCCCAGCGGCAAGAGACCCAGTACTTC,CASSKGGFRGPQRQETQYF,TRBV21-1,-,TRBJ2-5,-
TGTGCCAGTAGTATAGGTCCATTCTCCTACAATGAGCAGTTCTTC,CASSIGPFSYNEQFF,TRBV19,-,TRBJ2-1,-
TGTGCCAGCAGCTGGACAGAAATGGAGACCCAGTACTTC,CASSWTEMETQYF,TRBV14,-,TRBJ2-5,-
TGTGCCAGCAGTTTGGAACAGGGGCGCGGCTACACCTTC,CASSLEQGRGYTF,TRBV28,-,TRBJ1-2,TRBD1
TGTGCCACCAGCACCAGACAGGACTCCTACGAGCAGTACTTC,CATSTRQDSYEQYF,TRBV15,-,TRBJ2-7,-
TGCGCCAGCAGCCTCCGAGCGGGGGGGGGTCAAGAGACCCAGTACTTC,CASSLRAGGGQETQYF,TRBV4-1,-,TRBJ2-5,TRBD2
TGTGCCAGCAGCGGAGACCGGAATACGGGCTATGGCTACACCTTC,CASSGDRNTGYGYTF,TRBV9,-,TRBJ1-2,-
TGTGCCAGCATTTCCGGGACAGCGTTAGATACGCAGTATTTT,CASISGTALDTQYF,TRBV6-1,few,TRBJ2-3,TRBD1
TGCGCCAGCAGCGCCGCGCCCGTTAGCGGGGGGGCCAATGAGCAGTTCTTC,CASSAAPVSGGANEQFF,TRBV5-1,-,TRBJ2-1,TRBD2
TGTGCCAGCAGCCCATACGGGGAGCAATACGAGCAGTACTTC,CASSPYGEQYEQYF,TRBV5-4,hyperexpanded,TRBJ2-7,-
TGTGCCAGCACGGAGGGTAGCGGGGGGTTGGAGACCCAGTACTTC,CASTEGSGGLETQYF,TRBV28,once,TRBJ2-5,TRBD2
TGTGCCAGCAGTTACTCGATGACGACACACAATTCACCCCTCCACTTT,CASSYSMTTHNSPLHF,TRBV6-5,-,TRBJ1-6,-
TGTGCCAGCAGCTTAGGCCGGGCAGATACGCAGTATTTT,CASSLGRADTQYF,TRBV13,-,TRBJ2-3,-
TGTGCCAGCAGTTTTCCCAGGGGGGTCTACGAGCAGTACTTC,CASSFPRGVYEQYF,TRBV28,-,TRBJ2-7,-
TGTGCCAGCAGCTTAGGACACCGCACTGAAGCTTTCTTT,CASSLGHRTEAFF,TRBV11-3,-,TRBJ1-1,-
TGTGCCAGCACGATCCGGGATCTTGGTGGCTACACCTTC,CASTIRDLGGYTF,TRBV2,-,TRBJ1-2,-
TGTGCCAGCAGCGTAGACGTGGGAGGTGACCCGCGGGTTTTCCAAGAGACCCAGTACTTC,CASSVDVGGDPRVFQETQYF,TRBV9,-,TRBJ2-5,-
TGCGCCAGCAGCCCCGTGTTTATACCCGGGACAGGGGCCTACGAGCAGTACTTC,CASSPVFIPGTGAYEQYF,TRBV4-1,-,TRBJ2-7,TRBD1
TGTGCCAGCAGTTTCAGGACAGGGGGCAGAACTGAAGCTTTCTTT,CASSFRTGGRTEAFF,TRBV28,-,TRBJ1-1,TRBD1
TGTGCCAGCAGCTCCCGGGACAGGGAGCCTGGCTACACCTTC,CASSSRDREPGYTF,TRBV7-2,-,TRBJ1-2,TRBD1
TGTGCCAGCAGCTTAGCGGCTAGCCTGACCCAGTACTTC,CASSLAASLTQYF,TRBV7-2,-,TRBJ2-5,-
TGTGCCAGCAGTGTATGGGCCCGCCCAACTAATGAAAAACTGTTTTTT,CASSVWARPTNEKLFF,TRBV27,-,TRBJ1-4,-
TGTGCCAGCAGCGTAGACCCCACCTCTTCTTACAGCTCCTACAATGAGCAGTTCTTC,CASSVDPTSSYSSYNEQFF,TRBV9,-,TRBJ2-1,-
TGTGCCATCAGAGAAGAGGGACAAGGTGAAAAACTGTTTTTT,CAIREEGQGEKLFF,TRBV6-6,-,TRBJ1-4,-
TGTGCCAGCAGCGACCTAGCGGGTATGCTCGGTCGGCAGTTCTTC,CASSDLAGMLGRQFF,TRBV13,large,TRBJ2-1,TRBD2
TGTGCCAGCAGCCCGAACACCGGGGAGCTGTTTTTT,CASSPNTGELFF,TRBV5-6,-,TRBJ2-2,-
TGTGCCATCAGAGGCGCGGGGGGGCCCATACAAGAGACCCAGTACTTC,CAIRGAGGPIQETQYF,TRBV10-3,-,TRBJ2-5,TRBD2
TGTGCCACTCAACTTACTGGGGTGACTGAAGCTTTCTTT,CATQLTGVTEAFF,TRBV6-5,-,TRBJ1-1,-
TGCAGTGCTTACCGAGAGACCCAGTACTTC,CSAYRETQYF,TRBV20-1,-,TRBJ2-5,-
TGTGCCAGCAGCGTATCGACAGGGGCAAGCAATCAGCCCCAGCATTTT,CASSVSTGASNQPQHF,TRBV7-9,once,TRBJ1-5,TRBD1
TGTGCCAGCAGTTTGGTACAGTCCATTCTAGCCAAAAACATTCAGTACTTC,CASSLVQSILAKNIQYF,TRBV28,once,TRBJ2-4,-
TGTGCCAGCAGCCAAGAGGGAGCCCTGAACACTGAAGCTTTCTTT,CASSQEGALNTEAFF,TRBV14,-,TRBJ1-1,-
TGCGCCAGCAATGCTGACAAGGTTACTGAAGCTTTCTTT,CASNADKVTEAFF,TRBV5-1,-,TRBJ1-1,-
TGTGCCAGTAGTAACAGGGACAGGGCCTACACCTTC,CASSNRDRAYTF,TRBV19,-,TRBJ1-2,TRBD1
TGTGCCAGCAGCTTAGAGGCAGCAACTAATGAAAAACTGTTTTTT,CASSLEAATNEKLFF,TRBV7-9,-,TRBJ1-4,-
TGTGCCAGCAGCCCGGGGACAGATACGCAGTATTTT,CASSPGTDTQYF,TRBV7-3,-,TRBJ2-3,-
TGTGCCACCAGCCGTTTGGGGAACACTGAAGCTTTCTTT,CATSRLGNTEAFF,TRBV15,-,TRBJ1-1,-
TGTGCCAGTAGTCCGGGACATTCTATTCCGTACTTC,CASSPGHSIPYF,TRBV19,few,TRBJ2-5,-
TGTGCCAGCAGTTACCGTAGTGCCCCGGTGAACTATGGCTACACCTTC,CASSYRSAPVNYGYTF,TRBV6-5,-,TRBJ1-2,-
TGTGCCAGCAGTTACTCAGTGGAAAAGATCACAGATACGCAGTATTTT,CASSYSVEKITDTQYF,TRBV6-5,-,TRBJ2-3,-
TGTGCCAGCAGTGAAAGCGGTGGGGGCAAATCTGAGACCCAGTACTTC,CASSESGGGKSETQYF,TRBV25-1,-,TRBJ2-5,-
TGTGCCAGTAGTTGGCTAGCGGGGGGGAATCTAGAGCAGTTCTTC,CASSWLAGGNLEQFF,TRBV19,-,TRBJ2-1,TRBD2
TGTGCCAGCAGTTTATTGGTAGCGGGGGGGGTCTATCAAGAGACCCAGTACTTC,CASSLLVAGGVYQETQYF,TRBV27,-,TRBJ2-5,TRBD2